This TCR beta chain was profiled in a study of shared clonotypes between healthy human individuals. Each sample came from a Caucasian adult donor living in Nashville, Tennessee. CD4+ cell separation produced CD45RA+ naive and CD45RA-negative memory subsets. The table came from immunoSEQ multiplex PCR; TCRdb's copy has only in-frame clones and leaves some out. The sample holds about 2.4 million clones, 93% seen once. Study-wide findings and caveats: Genetic and exposure-history diversity was limited by the small donor number.

As to this clone: The antigen is unknown.

Sequencing was done on a sample of naive CD4+ T cells from PBMCs. The subset was: CD45RA+ positively selected. This sequence was found in a man aged 18 to 29 in good health. Some clones in this sample may be carry-over from other donors' samples.

The DNA for the CDR3 is TGTGCCAGCAGCCCAGACAGGGGGACTGCAACTAATGAAAAACTGTTTTTT. As protein: CASSPDRGTATNEKLFF. The genes are TRBV7-2 and TRBJ1-4; TRBD1 agrees at 9 bases. The CDR3 spans 17 residues. In germline, CDR1 is SGHTA, CDR2 FQGNSA. With V trimmed by 5 bases and J by 0 bases, 7 bases remained unmatched.